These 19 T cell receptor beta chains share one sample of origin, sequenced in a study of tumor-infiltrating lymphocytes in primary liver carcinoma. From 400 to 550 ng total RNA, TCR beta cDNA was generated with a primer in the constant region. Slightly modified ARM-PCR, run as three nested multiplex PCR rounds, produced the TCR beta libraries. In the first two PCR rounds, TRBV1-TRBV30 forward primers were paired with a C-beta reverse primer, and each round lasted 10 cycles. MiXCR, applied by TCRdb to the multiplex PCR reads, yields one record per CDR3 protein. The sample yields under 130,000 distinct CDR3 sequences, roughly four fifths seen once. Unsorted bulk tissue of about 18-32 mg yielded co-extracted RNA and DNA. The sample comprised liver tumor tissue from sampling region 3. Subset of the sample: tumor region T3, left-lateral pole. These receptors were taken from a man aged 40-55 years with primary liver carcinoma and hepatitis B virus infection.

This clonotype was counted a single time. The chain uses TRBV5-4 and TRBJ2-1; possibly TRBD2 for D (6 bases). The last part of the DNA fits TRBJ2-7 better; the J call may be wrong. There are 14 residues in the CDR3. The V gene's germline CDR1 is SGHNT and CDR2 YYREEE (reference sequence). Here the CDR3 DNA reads TGTGCCAGCAACCTCGGAGGCGGGAACAATGAGCAGTACTTC. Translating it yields CASNLGGGNNEQYF.

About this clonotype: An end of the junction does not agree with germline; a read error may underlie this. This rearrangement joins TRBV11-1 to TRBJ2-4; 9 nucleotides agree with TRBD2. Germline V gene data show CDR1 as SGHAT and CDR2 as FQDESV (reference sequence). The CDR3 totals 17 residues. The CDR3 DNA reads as TGTACCAGCAACTTTCCCGGGGCTAGCGGGACCGAAAACATTCAGTACTTC. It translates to CTSNFPGASGTENIQYF.

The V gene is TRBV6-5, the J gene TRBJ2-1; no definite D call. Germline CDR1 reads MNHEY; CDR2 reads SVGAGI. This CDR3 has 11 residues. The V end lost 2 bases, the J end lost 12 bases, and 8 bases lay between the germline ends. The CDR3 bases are TGTGCCAGCAGTTACGTGGATATGCAGTTCTTC. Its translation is CASSYVDMQFF.

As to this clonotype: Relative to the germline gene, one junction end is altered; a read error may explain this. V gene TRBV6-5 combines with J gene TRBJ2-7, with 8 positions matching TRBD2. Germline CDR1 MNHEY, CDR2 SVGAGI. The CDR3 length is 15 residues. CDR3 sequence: CASSWKAGEVYERYF. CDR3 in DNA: TGCGCCAGCAGCTGGAAAGCGGGAGAGGTCTACGAGCGGTACTTC.

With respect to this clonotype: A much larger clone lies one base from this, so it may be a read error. CDR3 sequence reads: CASSTPGQGKVGANVLTF. DNA of the CDR3: TGTGCCAGCAGTACCCCGGGACAGGGAAAGGTTGGGGCCAACGTCCTGACTTTC. The genes are TRBV28 and TRBJ2-6; 9 bases fit TRBD1. Losses at the gene ends were 5 bases for V and 3 bases for J; bases not matched to a gene: 11. CDR3 size: 18 residues. Germline V gene lookup returns CDR1 MDHEN and CDR2 SYDVKM.

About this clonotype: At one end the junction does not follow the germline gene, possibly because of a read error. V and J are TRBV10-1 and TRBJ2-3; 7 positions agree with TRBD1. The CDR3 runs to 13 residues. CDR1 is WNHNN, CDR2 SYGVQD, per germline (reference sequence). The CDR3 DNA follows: TGTGCCAGCAGTGTTCAGGGGGTAGATACGCAGTATTTT. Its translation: CASSVQGVDTQYF.

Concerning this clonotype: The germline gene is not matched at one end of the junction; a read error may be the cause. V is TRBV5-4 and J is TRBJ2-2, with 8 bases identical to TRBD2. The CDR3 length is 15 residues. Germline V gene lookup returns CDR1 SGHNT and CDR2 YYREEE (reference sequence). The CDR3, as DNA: TGTACCACCAGCTCGACTAGCGCGAACACCGGGGAGCTGTTATTT. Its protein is CTTSSTSANTGELLF.

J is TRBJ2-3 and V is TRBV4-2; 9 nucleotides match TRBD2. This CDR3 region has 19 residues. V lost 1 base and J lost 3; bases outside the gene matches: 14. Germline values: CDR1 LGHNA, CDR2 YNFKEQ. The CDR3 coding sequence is TGTGCCAGCAGCCAAGTATTCATCGGTAGCGGGAGAGCAACAGATACGCAGTATTTT. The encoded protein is CASSQVFIGSGRATDTQYF.

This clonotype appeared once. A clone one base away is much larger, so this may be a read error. CDR3 in DNA: TGTGCCTCCCGGTCCTGTGGCTACACCTTC. Amino acids: CASRSCGYTF. The chain joins TRBV30 to TRBJ1-2; D remains ambiguous. The CDR3 consists of 10 residues. V was pared by 7 bases and J by 7 bases, with 10 bases between. The germline gives CDR1 GTSNPN, CDR2 SVGIG (reference sequence).

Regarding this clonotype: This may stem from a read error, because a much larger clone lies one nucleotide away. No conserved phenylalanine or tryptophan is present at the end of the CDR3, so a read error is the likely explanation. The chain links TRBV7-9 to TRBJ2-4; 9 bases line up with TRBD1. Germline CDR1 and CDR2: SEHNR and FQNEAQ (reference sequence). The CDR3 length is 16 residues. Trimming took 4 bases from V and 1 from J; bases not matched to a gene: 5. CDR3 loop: CASSSQGAQAKNIQYS. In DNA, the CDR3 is TGTGCCAGCAGCTCACAGGGGGCGCAGGCCAAAAACATTCAGTACTCC.

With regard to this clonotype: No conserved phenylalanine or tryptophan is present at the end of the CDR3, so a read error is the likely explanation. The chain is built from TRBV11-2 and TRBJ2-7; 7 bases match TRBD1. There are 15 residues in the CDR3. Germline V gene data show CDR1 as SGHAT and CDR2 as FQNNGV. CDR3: CASSLRWTGENKQYL. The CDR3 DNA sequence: TGCGCCAGCAGCTTACGATGGACAGGAGAAAACAAGCAGTACCTC.

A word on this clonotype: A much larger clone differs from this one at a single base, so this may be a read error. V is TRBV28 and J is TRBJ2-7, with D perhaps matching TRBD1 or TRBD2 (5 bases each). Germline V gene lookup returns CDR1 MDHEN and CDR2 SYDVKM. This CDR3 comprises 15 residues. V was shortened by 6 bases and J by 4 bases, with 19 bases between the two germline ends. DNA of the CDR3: TGTGCCAGCAGGTCGGGTAGAGGGGTGCGGTACGAGCAGTACTTC. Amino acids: CASRSGRGVRYEQYF.

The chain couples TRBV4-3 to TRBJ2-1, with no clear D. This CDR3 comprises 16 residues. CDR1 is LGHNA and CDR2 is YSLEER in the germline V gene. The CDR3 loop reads CVNSQDPYSEYNEQFF. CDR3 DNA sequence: TGCGTCAACAGTCAAGATCCCTACTCAGAATACAATGAGCAGTTCTTC.

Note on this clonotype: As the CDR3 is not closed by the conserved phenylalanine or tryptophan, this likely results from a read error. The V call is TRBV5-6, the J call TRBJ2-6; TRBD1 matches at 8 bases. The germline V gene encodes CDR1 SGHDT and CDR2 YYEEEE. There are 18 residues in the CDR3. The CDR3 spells CASSLARTGKAGVNVLTL. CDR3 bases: TGTGCCAGCAGCTTGGCCCGGACAGGGAAGGCTGGGGTCAACGTCCTGACTCTC.

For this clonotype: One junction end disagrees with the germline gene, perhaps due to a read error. The DNA for the CDR3 is TGTGCCAGCAAGTCACAGGGCCTGGGCACAGATATGCAGTATTTT. It translates to CASKSQGLGTDMQYF. This chain connects TRBV6-1 to TRBJ2-3, with D perhaps TRBD1 (6 bases). The germline V gene has CDR1 MNHNS and CDR2 SASEGT. This CDR3 is built from 15 residues.

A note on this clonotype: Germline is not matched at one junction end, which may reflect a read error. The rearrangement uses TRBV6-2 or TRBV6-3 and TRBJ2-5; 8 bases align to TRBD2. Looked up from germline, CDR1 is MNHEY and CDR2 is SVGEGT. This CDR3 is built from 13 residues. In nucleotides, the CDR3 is TGTGCCTGCAGTTCCGGACTAGCTGACACCCAGTACTTC. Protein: CACSSGLADTQYF.

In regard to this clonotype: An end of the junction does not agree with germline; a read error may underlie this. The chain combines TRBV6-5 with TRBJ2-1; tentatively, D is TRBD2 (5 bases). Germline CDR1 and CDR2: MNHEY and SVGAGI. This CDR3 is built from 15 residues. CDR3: CANSYEGAAYNEQFF. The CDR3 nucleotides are TGTGCCAACAGTTACGAGGGAGCAGCCTACAATGAGCAATTCTTC.

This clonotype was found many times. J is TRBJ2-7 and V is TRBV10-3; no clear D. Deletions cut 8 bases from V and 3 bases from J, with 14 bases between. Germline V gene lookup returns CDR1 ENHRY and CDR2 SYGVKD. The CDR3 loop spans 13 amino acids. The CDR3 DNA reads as TGTGCCATCTCCCTCGCGGAGAACTACGAGCAGTACTTC. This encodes CAISLAENYEQYF.

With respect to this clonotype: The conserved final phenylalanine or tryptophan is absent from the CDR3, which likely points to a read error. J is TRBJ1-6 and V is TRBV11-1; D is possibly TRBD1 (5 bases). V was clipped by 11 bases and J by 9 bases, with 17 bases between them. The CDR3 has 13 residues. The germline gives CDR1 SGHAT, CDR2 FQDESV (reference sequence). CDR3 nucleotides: TGTGCCGACAGCCGGACACTGGTTTCACCCCTCCACTCT. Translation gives CADSRTLVSPLHS.